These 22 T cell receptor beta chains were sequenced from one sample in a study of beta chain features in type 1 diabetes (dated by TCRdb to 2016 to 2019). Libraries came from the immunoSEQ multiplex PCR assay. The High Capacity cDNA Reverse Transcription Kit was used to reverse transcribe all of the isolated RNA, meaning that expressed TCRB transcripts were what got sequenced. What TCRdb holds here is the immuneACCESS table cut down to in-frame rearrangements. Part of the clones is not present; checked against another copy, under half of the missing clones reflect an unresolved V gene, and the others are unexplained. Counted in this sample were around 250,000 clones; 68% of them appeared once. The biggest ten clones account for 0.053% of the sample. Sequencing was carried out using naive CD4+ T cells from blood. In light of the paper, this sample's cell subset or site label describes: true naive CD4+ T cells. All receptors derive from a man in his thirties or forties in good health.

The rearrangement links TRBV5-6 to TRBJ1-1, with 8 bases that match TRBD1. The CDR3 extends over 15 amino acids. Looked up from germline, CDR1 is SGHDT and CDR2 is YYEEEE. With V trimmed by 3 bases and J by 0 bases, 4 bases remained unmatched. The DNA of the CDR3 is TGTGCCAGCAGCTACGGGACAGGATTGAACACTGAAGCTTTCTTT. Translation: CASSYGTGLNTEAFF.

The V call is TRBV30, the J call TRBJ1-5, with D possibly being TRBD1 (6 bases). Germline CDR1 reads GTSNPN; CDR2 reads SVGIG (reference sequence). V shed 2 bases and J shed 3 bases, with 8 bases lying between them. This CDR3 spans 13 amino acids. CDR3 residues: CAWSTGYNQPQHF. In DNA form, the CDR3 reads TGTGCCTGGAGTACAGGGTACAATCAGCCCCAGCATTTT. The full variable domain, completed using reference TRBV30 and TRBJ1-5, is SQTIHQWPATLVQPVGSPLSLECTVEGTSNPNLYWYRQAAGRGLQLLFYSVGIGQISSEVPQNLSASRPQDRQFILSSKKLLLSDSGFYLCAWSTGYNQPQHFGDGTRLSIL.

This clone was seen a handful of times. In DNA form, the CDR3 reads TGTGCCAGCAGTGGCCCTGTGGGGGGAGAGACCCAGTACTTC. This sequence encodes CASSGPVGGETQYF. V is TRBV25-1 and J is TRBJ2-5, with D perhaps TRBD2 (6 bases). Trimming shortened V by 4 bases and J by 4 bases, and 13 bases separated the two germline ends. This CDR3 contains 14 residues. Germline V lookup: CDR1 MGHDK, CDR2 SYGVNS.

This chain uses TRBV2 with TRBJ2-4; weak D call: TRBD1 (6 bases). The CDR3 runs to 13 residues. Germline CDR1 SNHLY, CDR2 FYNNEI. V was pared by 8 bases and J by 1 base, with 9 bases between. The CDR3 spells CASRTAAKNIQYF. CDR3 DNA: TGTGCCAGCCGGACAGCGGCCAAAAACATTCAGTACTTC. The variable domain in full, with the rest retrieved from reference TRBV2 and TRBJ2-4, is EPEVTQTPSHQVTQMGQEVILRCVPISNHLYFYWYRQILGQKVEFLVSFYNNEISEKSEIFDDQFSVERPDGSNFTLKIRSTKLEDSAMYFCASRTAAKNIQYFGAGTRLSVL.

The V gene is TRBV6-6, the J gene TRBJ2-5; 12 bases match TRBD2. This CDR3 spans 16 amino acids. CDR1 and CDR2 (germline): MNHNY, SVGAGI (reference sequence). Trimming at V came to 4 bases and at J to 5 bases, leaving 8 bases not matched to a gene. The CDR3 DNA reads TGTGCCAGCAGTTCTACTACTAGCGGGGGGAGGGAGACCCAGTACTTC. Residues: CASSSTTSGGRETQYF.

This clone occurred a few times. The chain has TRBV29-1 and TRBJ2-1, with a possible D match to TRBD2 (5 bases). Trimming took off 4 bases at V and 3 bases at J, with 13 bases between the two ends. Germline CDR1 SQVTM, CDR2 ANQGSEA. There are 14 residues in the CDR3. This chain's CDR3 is CSVVGGRGYNEQFF. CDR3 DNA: TGCAGCGTTGTCGGTGGGAGAGGCTACAATGAGCAGTTCTTC.

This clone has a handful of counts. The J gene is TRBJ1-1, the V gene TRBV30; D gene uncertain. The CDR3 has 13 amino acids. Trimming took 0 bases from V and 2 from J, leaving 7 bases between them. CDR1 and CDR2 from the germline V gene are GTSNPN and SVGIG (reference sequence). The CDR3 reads CAWSVAHNTEAFF. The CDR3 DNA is TGTGCCTGGAGTGTAGCCCACAACACTGAAGCTTTCTTT.

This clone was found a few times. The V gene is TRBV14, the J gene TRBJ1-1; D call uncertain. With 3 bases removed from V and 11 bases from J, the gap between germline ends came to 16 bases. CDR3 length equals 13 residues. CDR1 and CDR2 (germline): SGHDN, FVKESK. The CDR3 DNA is TGTGCCAGCAGCCAGCGCCGGGAAGCCGGGGCTTTCTTT. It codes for CASSQRREAGAFF.

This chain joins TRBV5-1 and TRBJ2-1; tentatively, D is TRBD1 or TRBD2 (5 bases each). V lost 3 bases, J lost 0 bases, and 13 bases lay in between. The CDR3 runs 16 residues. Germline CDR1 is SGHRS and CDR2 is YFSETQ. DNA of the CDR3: TGCGCCAGCAGCTCGCTGGGGGTACCCTCCTACAATGAGCAGTTCTTC. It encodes CASSSLGVPSYNEQFF.

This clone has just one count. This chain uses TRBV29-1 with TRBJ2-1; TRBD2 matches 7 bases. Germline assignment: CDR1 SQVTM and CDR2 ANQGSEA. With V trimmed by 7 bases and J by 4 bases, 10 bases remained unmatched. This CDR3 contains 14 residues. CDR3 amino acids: CSATWTSRYNEQFF. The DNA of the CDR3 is TGCAGCGCGACGTGGACTAGTCGTTACAATGAGCAGTTCTTC.

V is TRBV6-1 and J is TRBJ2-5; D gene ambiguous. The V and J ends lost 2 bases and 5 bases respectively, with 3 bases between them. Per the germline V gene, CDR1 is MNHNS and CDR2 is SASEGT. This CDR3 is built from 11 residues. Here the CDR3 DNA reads TGTGCCAGCAGTGAATACGAGACCCAGTACTTC. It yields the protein CASSEYETQYF.

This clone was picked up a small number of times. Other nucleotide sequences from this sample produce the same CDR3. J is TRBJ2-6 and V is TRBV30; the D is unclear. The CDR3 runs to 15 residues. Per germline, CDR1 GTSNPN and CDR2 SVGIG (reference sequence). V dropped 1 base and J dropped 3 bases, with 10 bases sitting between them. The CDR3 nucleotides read TGTGCCTGGAGTGCGGGCTTAAGTGGGGCCAACGTCCTGACTTTC. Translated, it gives CAWSAGLSGANVLTF.

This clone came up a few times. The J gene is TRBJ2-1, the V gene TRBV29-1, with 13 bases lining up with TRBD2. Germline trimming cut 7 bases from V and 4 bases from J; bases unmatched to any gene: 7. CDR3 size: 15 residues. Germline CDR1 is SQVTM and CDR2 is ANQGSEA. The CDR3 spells CSARLAGGAYNEQFF. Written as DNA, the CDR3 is TGCAGCGCTCGACTAGCGGGAGGCGCTTACAATGAGCAGTTCTTC.

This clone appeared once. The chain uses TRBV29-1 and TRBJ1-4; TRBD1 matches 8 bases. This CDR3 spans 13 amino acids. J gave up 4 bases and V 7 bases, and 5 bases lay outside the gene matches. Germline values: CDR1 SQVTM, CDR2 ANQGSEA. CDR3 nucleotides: TGCAGCGCCGGACAGGGTAATAATGAAAAACTGTTTTTT. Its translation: CSAGQGNNEKLFF.

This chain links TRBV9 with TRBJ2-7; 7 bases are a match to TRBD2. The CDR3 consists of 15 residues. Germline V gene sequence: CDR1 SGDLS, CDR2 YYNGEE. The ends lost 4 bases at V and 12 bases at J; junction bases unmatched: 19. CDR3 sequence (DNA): TGTGCCAGCAGCCCTCAACTGGGACCGGGAGGAGGAACGTACTTC. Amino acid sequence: CASSPQLGPGGGTYF.

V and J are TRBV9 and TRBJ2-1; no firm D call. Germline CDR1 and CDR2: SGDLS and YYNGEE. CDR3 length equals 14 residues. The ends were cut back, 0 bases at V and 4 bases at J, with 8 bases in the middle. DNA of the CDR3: TGTGCCAGCAGCGTAGTGGTAGCATACAATGAGCAGTTCTTC. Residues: CASSVVVAYNEQFF.

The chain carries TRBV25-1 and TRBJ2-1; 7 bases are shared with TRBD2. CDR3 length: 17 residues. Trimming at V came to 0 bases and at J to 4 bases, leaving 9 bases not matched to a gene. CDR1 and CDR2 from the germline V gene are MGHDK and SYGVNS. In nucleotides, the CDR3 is TGTGCCAGCAGTGAATATAGTCCTAGCGGCAAGTACAATGAGCAGTTCTTC. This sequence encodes CASSEYSPSGKYNEQFF.

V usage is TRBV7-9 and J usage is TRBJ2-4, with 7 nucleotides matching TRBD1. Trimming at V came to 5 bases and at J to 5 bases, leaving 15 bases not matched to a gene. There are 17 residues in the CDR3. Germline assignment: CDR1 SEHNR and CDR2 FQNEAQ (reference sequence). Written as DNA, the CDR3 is TGTGCCAGCAGCCGAGGCACTCTCGGGACAGAAGAAAACATTCAGTACTTC. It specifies CASSRGTLGTEENIQYF.

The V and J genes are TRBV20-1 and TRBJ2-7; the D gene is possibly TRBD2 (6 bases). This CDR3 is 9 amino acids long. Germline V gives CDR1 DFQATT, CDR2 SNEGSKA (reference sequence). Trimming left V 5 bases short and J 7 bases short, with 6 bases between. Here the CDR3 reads CSAGGEQYF. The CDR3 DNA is TGCAGTGCTGGAGGGGAGCAGTACTTC.

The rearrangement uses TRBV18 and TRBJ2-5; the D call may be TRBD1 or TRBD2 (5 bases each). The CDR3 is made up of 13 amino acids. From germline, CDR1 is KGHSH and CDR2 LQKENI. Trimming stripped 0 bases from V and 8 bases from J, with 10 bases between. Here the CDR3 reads CASSPPQRGTQYF. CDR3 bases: TGTGCCAGCTCACCACCACAGAGGGGAACCCAGTACTTC.

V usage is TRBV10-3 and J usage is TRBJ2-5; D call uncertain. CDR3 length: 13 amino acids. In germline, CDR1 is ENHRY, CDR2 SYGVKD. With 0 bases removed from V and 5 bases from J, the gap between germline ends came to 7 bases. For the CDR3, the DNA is TGTGCCATCAGTGAGTCGAAGCCGGAGACCCAGTACTTC. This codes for CAISESKPETQYF.

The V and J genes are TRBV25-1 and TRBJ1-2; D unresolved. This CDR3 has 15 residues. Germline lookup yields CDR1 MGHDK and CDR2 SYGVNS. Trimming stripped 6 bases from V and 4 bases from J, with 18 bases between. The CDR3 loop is CASSGIGGDFYGYTF. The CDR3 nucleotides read TGTGCCAGCAGCGGCATTGGCGGCGACTTCTATGGCTACACCTTC.